Presented here are 3 T cell receptor beta chains from one specimen sequenced in a study of T-cell memory formation after mild COVID-19. TCRdb reprocessed the 5' RACE reads with MiXCR, giving one entry per CDR3 protein. The table has 300,000 to 400,000 distinct CDR3 sequences, roughly 13% seen once. Sequencing input: PBMCs or a T cell subset sorted from them (not recorded which). The receptors shown here come from a man younger than 35 who had mild COVID-19 (a few samples of this study predate the infection). Cell type and time point are not known.

The chain recombines TRBV24-1 with TRBJ2-4; a weak D match, TRBD1 (5 bases). Germline assignment: CDR1 KGHDR and CDR2 SFDVKD. With 5 bases removed from V and 2 bases from J, the gap between germline ends came to 12 bases. The CDR3 is 15 residues long. In nucleotides, the CDR3 is TGTGCCACCAGTGTTGATAGGGGCTCCAAAAACATTCAGTACTTC. Encoded protein: CATSVDRGSKNIQYF.

This clonotype has at least ten counts. The chain recombines TRBV12-3 or TRBV12-4 with TRBJ1-1, with 9 bases that match TRBD1. After removal of 7 bases from V and 6 bases from J, the junction contained 9 bases not matched to a gene. The CDR3 spans 14 residues. The CDR3 nucleotides read TGTGCCAGCACGGGCGGGACAGGGATATCTGAAGCTTTCTTT. Protein product: CASTGGTGISEAFF.

The chain is built from TRBV9 and TRBJ2-2; TRBD1 agrees at 8 bases. The CDR3 is 16 amino acids. Germline V gene data show CDR1 as SGDLS and CDR2 as YYNGEE. V lost 4 bases and J lost 2; bases outside the gene matches: 7. CDR3 DNA: TGTGCCAGCAGCACCCGGGACAGGCCCAACACCGGGGAGCTGTTTTTT. Residues: CASSTRDRPNTGELFF.